This TCR beta chain was found in a study of persistence of HIV-infected CD4 T cells. Whole-study context: The sample holds CD4+ T cells responsive to CMV or HIV-1 Gag.

Overlapping HIV-1 Gag 15-mer peptides at about 1 ug per peptide per mL were used. CD40L-negative CD69-negative CD45RO-high memory CD4+ T cells were sorted as populations depleted of antigen-responding cells. For at least 4 years, plasma HIV-1 RNA was undetectable (<50 copies/mL). Overall study results and limits: Degenerate expanded CDR3beta sequences were enriched among CMV- and Gag-responding cells.

Of note for this clone: Its matching antigen is unknown.

The CDR3 spans 18 residues. Germline V CDR1 and CDR2: SGHRS, YFSETQ. Deletions cut 0 bases from V and 0 bases from J, with 16 bases between. This was the immunoSEQ version 4 assay in survey mode. Method: immunoSEQ multiplex PCR; TCRdb's copy keeps in-frame clones and lacks some. Of about 36,000 clones in the sample, about 84% were seen once. This rearrangement joins TRBV5-1 to TRBJ2-1; D is possibly TRBD2 (6 bases). The material was cultured CD4+ T cells from PBMCs, obtained from a patient who received antiretroviral therapy. The clonotype comes from an adult with HIV. The donor label of this sample is uncertain. As DNA, the CDR3 is TGCGCCAGCAGCTTGGTTCTAGGAGGGATAAGCTCCTACAATGAGCAGTTCTTC. Its translation is CASSLVLGGISSYNEQFF.